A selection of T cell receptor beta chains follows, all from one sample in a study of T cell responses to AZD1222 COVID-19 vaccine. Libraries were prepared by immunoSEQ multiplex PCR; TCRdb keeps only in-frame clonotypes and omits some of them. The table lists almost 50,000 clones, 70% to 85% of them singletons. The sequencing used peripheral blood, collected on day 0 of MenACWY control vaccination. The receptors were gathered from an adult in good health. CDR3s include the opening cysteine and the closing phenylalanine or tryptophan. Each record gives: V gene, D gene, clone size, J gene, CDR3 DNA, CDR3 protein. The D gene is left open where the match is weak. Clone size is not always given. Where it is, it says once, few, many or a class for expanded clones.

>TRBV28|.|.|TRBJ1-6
TGTGCCAGCGCTTTCTCCTATAATTCACCCCTCCACTTT
CASAFSYNSPLHF
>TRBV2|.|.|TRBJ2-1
TGTGCCAGCAGTCCACAAGTTTTGGGAGAATATAATGAGCAGTTCTTC
CASSPQVLGEYNEQFF
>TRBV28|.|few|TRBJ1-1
TGTGCCAGCACCCCTTCGGGGGCGGGCGACACTGAAGCTTTCTTT
CASTPSGAGDTEAFF
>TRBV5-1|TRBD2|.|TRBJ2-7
TGCGCCAGCAGCTGGGAGGGAGGGGAGCAGTACTTC
CASSWEGGEQYF
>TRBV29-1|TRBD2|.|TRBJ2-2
TGCAGCGTTGGGACTAGCGGGAGCGTCGCCGGGGAGCTGTTTTTT
CSVGTSGSVAGELFF
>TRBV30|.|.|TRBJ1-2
TGTGCCTGGAGTCTGAGTGGGGGGAGCTATGGCTACACCTTC
CAWSLSGGSYGYTF
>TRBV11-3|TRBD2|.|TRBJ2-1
TGTGCCAGCAGCGCCACCATAGCGGGTAATGAGCAGTTCTTC
CASSATIAGNEQFF
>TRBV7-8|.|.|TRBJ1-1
TGTGCCAGCAGCTCACCGAACACTGAAGCTTTCTTT
CASSSPNTEAFF
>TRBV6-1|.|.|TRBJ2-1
TGTGCCAGCAGTGAATACAACGTGGGCGGGTTCTTC
CASSEYNVGGFF
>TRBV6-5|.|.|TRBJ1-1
TGTGCCACCGGCAAGACGGGGAACACTGAAGCTTTCTTT
CATGKTGNTEAFF
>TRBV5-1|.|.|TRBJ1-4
TGCGCCAGCAGCTTGGGGGTCGCTAATGAAAAACTGTTTTTT
CASSLGVANEKLFF
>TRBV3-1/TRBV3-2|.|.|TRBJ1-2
TGTGCCAGCAGCCAAGATAGCTGGCGGAACTATGGCTACACCTTC
CASSQDSWRNYGYTF
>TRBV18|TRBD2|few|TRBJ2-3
TGTGCCAGCTCAGGGACTAGCGCAGTCACTAGCACAGATACGCAGTATTTT
CASSGTSAVTSTDTQYF
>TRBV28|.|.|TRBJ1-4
TGTGCCAGCAGTAAGGGAACGATCACCGGGGCTGCGTCTGAAAAACTGTTTTTT
CASSKGTITGAASEKLFF
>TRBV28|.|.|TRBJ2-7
TGTGCCAGCAGTTTACAGCCCGGACAGCACTACGAGCAGTACTTC
CASSLQPGQHYEQYF
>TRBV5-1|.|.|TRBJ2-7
TGCGCCAGCAGCTTTAACAGGGTCGAGCAGTACTTC
CASSFNRVEQYF
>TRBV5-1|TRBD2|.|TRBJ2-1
TGCGCCAGCAGCTTGGGTGCTAGCGGGGGGTTTGATGAGCAGTTCTTC
CASSLGASGGFDEQFF
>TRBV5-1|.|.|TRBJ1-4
TGCGCCAGCAGCCCTATCAGGGGAGAGGAAAAACTGTTTTTT
CASSPIRGEEKLFF
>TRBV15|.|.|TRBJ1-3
TGTGCCACCAGCAGAGATCCGGGGTTAGGGAGTACCATATATTTT
CATSRDPGLGSTIYF
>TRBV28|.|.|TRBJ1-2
TGTGCCAGCAGTTTACCCCCGGACTATGGCTACACCTTC
CASSLPPDYGYTF
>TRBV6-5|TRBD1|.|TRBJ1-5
TGTGCCAGCAGTCCGGGACAGTCGGCTTGGCAGCCCCAGCATTTT
CASSPGQSAWQPQHF
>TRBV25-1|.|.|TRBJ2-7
TGTGCCAGCAGGGGGGGAGACGACCGACCCTACGAGCAGTACTTC
CASRGGDDRPYEQYF
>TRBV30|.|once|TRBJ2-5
TGTGCCTGTGGGGCGGCTACTCGGGAGACCCAGTACTTC
CACGAATRETQYF